This record concerns one TCR beta chain sequence. The sample is drawn from a study of blood T cell repertoires in COVID-19. The length of the CDR3 is 16 residues. The V gene lost 2 bases and the J gene lost 5 bases, with 15 bases spanning the gap. CDR1 is SNHLY and CDR2 is FYNNEI in the germline V gene. This table comes from immunoSEQ multiplex PCR, and its TCRdb copy is limited to in-frame clones, with some not included. The sample contains roughly 15,000 clones, roughly four fifths of which appear only once. The chain has TRBV2 and TRBJ2-2, with TRBD1 as a possible D gene (6 bases). This TCR was recovered from an elderly man with active COVID-19. The specimen sequenced was peripheral blood. CDR3 region: CASSEIYLGATGELFF. Written as DNA, the CDR3 is TGTGCCAGCAGTGAAATTTATCTGGGGGCAACCGGGGAGCTGTTTTTT.